A selection of T cell receptor beta chains follows, all from one sample in a study of T cells after yellow fever vaccination. In TCRdb, the 5' RACE reads were re-called with MiXCR into one record per CDR3 protein. The sample lists 20,000 to 25,000 distinct CDR3 sequences, 3.4% seen once, with more than 0.75% in the top ten. The sequencing here drew on PBMCs, either bulk or a sorted T-cell subset (CD4+, CD8+, memory, or dextramer-sorted; not recorded which), taken 45 days after the first yellow fever vaccination. These receptors were obtained from a man younger than 35 who received the YFV17D yellow fever vaccine. Both conserved end residues are part of each CDR3. A D gene is named only where the DNA matches it firmly. The size entry gives once, few, many, or a class for an expanded clone.

cdr3_nt	cdr3_aa	d_call	v_call	j_call	clone_size
TGTGCCAGCAGCCGGGCCCTAGCGTCGCCGTCCTCTGGAAACACCATATATTTT	CASSRALASPSSGNTIYF	NA	TRBV11-2	TRBJ1-3	many
TGTGCCAGCAGCCCCAGTGGGGGATACTATGGCTACACCTTC	CASSPSGGYYGYTF	NA	TRBV9	TRBJ1-2	many
TGTGCCAGCAGCTGGGACAGAAGTACGTTCGCTGAAGCTTTCTTT	CASSWDRSTFAEAFF	TRBD1	TRBV7-2	TRBJ1-1	many
TGCGCCAGCAGTCCGGAGGGAGGAAGTCAGCCCCAGCATTTT	CASSPEGGSQPQHF	NA	TRBV5-1	TRBJ1-5	many
TGTGCCAGCAGTTTCAGGGGGCGTGGATCACCCCTCCACTTT	CASSFRGRGSPLHF	TRBD1	TRBV27	TRBJ1-6	many
TGTGCCACCAGCAGAGGGGGGATAGGACTCGGGGAGCTGTTTTTT	CATSRGGIGLGELFF	NA	TRBV15	TRBJ2-2	many
TGTGCCAGCAGTGAATCGGATTGGCGTTACGAGCAGTACTTC	CASSESDWRYEQYF	NA	TRBV25-1	TRBJ2-7	many
TGTGCCAGTAGTACCGGTAGCTCAGACAGGGGTGGCGACGAGCAGTACTTC	CASSTGSSDRGGDEQYF	TRBD1	TRBV19	TRBJ2-7	many
TGTGCCAGCAGCGTTTGGGGGAGCTCCTACAATGAGCAGTTCTTC	CASSVWGSSYNEQFF	NA	TRBV9	TRBJ2-1	many
TGTGCCAGCAGTTATTTGGACAGTCTTAACTATGGCTACACCTTC	CASSYLDSLNYGYTF	NA	TRBV6-5	TRBJ1-2	many